This TCR beta chain was sequenced during a study of OX40 agonist ivuxolimab in advanced cancers. Produced via immunoSEQ multiplex PCR; TCRdb's table is partial and in-frame only. This table holds approximately 100,000 clones, 90% found once. CDR1 ENHRY and CDR2 SYGVKD come from the germline V gene. The ends lost 7 bases at V and 7 bases at J; junction bases unmatched: 7. The CDR3 sequence is 13 residues long. The sequence was collected from an adult with an advanced solid tumor such as melanoma, head and neck, liver or kidney cancer. V is TRBV10-3 and J is TRBJ2-3, with 8 bases matching TRBD2. The specimen was CD4+ or CD8+ T cells sorted from blood, collected in a trial of the OX40 agonist ivuxolimab. DNA for the CDR3: TGTGCCATCAACGGGAAGCGGGAGCATACGCAGTATTTT. It encodes CAINGKREHTQYF.